Shown below are 27 T cell receptor beta chains from a single sample sequenced in a study of HIV-infected children after antiretroviral therapy interruption. A 3' RACE protocol on RNA, with unique molecular identifiers, produced the TCR library. TCRdb re-analysed the 3' RACE reads in MiXCR, keeping a single row per CDR3 protein. The top ten clones hold roughly 1% of a sample with 40,000 or so distinct CDR3 sequences, more than 6.5% of them seen once. Documented treatment: PENTA 11 planned treatment interruption arm or continuous ART arm. Sequenced material: CD45RA+ CD4+ T cells from PBMCs, pooled from several time points, taken from a donor given antiretroviral therapy, either interrupted or continuous. Subset given: naive CD4+ CD45RA+ CD45RO- T cells. The origin of the receptors is a pool of human donors with HIV.

This clonotype was seen ten or more times. The chain is built from TRBV12-3 or TRBV12-4 and TRBJ1-5; no firm D call. The CDR3 consists of 14 residues. The V gene lost 1 base and the J gene lost 2 bases, with 6 bases spanning the gap. CDR3 residues: CASSLVRGNQPQHF. CDR3 DNA: TGTGCCAGCAGTTTAGTACGTGGCAATCAGCCCCAGCATTTT.

This clonotype was seen many times. J is TRBJ2-2 and V is TRBV28; 8 nucleotides agree with TRBD1. Trimming cost V 7 bases and J 2 bases; bases outside gene matches: 15. CDR3 size: 18 residues. The germline V gene encodes CDR1 MDHEN and CDR2 SYDVKM. DNA for the CDR3: TGTGCCAGCAACTCGGGTATTGGACAGGGTGATAACACCGGGGAGCTGTTTTTT. Translated: CASNSGIGQGDNTGELFF.

The chain uses TRBV24-1 and TRBJ2-2, with TRBD1 matching 8 bases. Trimming cost V 0 bases and J 4 bases; bases outside gene matches: 9. The CDR3 extends over 18 amino acids. CDR1 and CDR2 from the germline V gene are KGHDR and SFDVKD. The CDR3 is CATSDLLGQGYTTGELFF. In DNA, the CDR3 is TGTGCCACCAGTGATTTGCTTGGACAGGGTTATACCACCGGGGAGCTGTTTTTT.

This clonotype has at least ten counts. The V and J genes are TRBV15 and TRBJ2-7; 8 bases fit TRBD1. This CDR3 comprises 17 residues. The ends lost 1 base at V and 1 base at J; junction bases unmatched: 9. Germline CDR1 reads LNHNV; CDR2 reads YYDKDF (reference sequence). The CDR3 region has the DNA TGTGCCACCAGCAGAGCCCCCGAGACAGGGGTTTCCTACGAGCAGTACTTC. It codes for CATSRAPETGVSYEQYF.

The chain combines TRBV12-3 or TRBV12-4 with TRBJ2-4; 10 bases map to TRBD1. V shed 3 bases, J shed 5 bases, and the junction held 7 bases outside the gene matches. The CDR3 is made up of 16 amino acids. CDR3 region: CASSFRGGQGQNIQYF. The DNA of the CDR3 is TGTGCCAGCAGTTTTCGGGGGGGACAGGGGCAAAACATTCAGTACTTC.

The sample holds many counts of this clonotype. The V gene is TRBV20-1, the J gene TRBJ1-4, with D possibly matching TRBD1 (5 bases). This CDR3 has 15 residues. Germline values: CDR1 DFQATT, CDR2 SNEGSKA (reference sequence). Trimming left V 1 base short and J 4 bases short, with 13 bases between. CDR3 sequence: CSARANRGYNEKLFF. The CDR3 bases are TGCAGTGCTAGAGCCAACCGGGGCTATAATGAAAAACTGTTTTTT.

This clonotype was observed at least ten times. The J gene is TRBJ2-3, the V gene TRBV20-1, with D possibly being TRBD1 (5 bases). The CDR3 runs to 14 residues. From germline, CDR1 is DFQATT and CDR2 SNEGSKA (reference sequence). Trimming took off 0 bases at V and 1 base at J, with 8 bases between the two ends. Here the CDR3 DNA reads TGCAGTGCTAGAGATGGCAGGGGCACAGATACGCAGTATTTT. Translating gives CSARDGRGTDTQYF.

The table lists this clonotype with a few counts. The V call is TRBV24-1, the J call TRBJ2-1; D is uncertain. The CDR3 has 17 residues. Trimming stripped 5 bases from V and 5 bases from J, with 21 bases between. Germline CDR1 is KGHDR and CDR2 is SFDVKD. The CDR3 reads CATSAPPGGTRDNEQFF. In nucleotides, the CDR3 is TGTGCCACCAGTGCCCCCCCCGGCGGCACCCGGGACAATGAGCAGTTCTTC.

There are many counts of this clonotype. The chain has TRBV18 and TRBJ1-1; 8 bases line up with TRBD1. V gave up 3 bases and J gave up 3 bases; unmatched junction bases: 6. CDR1 is KGHSH and CDR2 is LQKENI in the germline V gene. The CDR3 loop spans 15 amino acids. The CDR3 sequence is CASSPYLQGDTEAFF. The CDR3 region has the DNA TGTGCCAGCTCACCTTACTTACAGGGGGACACTGAAGCTTTCTTT.

This clonotype was seen repeatedly, ten times or more. The chain employs TRBV12-3 or TRBV12-4 and TRBJ1-2; D gene uncertain. CDR3 length: 14 residues. V lost 3 bases, J lost 6 bases, and 14 bases lay in between. The CDR3 bases are TGTGCCAGCAGTTTTAGTTGGGCACGGGATGGCTACACCTTC. As protein: CASSFSWARDGYTF.

This clonotype has at least ten counts. This chain joins TRBV6-5 and TRBJ2-5; D assignment may be TRBD1 or TRBD2 (7 bases each). Trimming removed 8 bases from V and 7 bases from J, with 20 bases in between. Germline V gives CDR1 MNHEY, CDR2 SVGAGI. CDR3 length: 14 amino acids. The CDR3 region has the DNA TGTGCCAGCGTTATCCCTTCAGGGGGGGTGACCCAGTACTTC. This gives the protein CASVIPSGGVTQYF.

This clonotype was observed at least ten times. The chain joins TRBV11-1 to TRBJ2-2; D call uncertain. Trimming took off 5 bases at V and 4 bases at J, with 14 bases between the two ends. The CDR3 has 15 amino acids. Germline-derived CDR1 and CDR2 are SGHAT and FQDESV (reference sequence). The CDR3 protein is CASSQGKLSTGELFF. CDR3 DNA sequence: TGTGCCAGCAGCCAAGGGAAACTGTCCACCGGGGAGCTGTTTTTT. Full variable domain (missing parts from reference TRBV11-1 and TRBJ2-2): EAEVAQSPRYKITEKSQAVAFWCDPISGHATLYWYRQILGQGPELLVQFQDESVVDDSQLPKDRFSAERLKGVDSTLKIQPAELGDSAMYLCASSQGKLSTGELFFGEGSRLTVL.

V usage is TRBV27 and J usage is TRBJ1-2; 10 positions match TRBD1. The CDR3 extends over 15 amino acids. Losses at the gene ends were 6 bases for V and 3 bases for J; bases not matched to a gene: 7. From germline, CDR1 is MNHEY and CDR2 SMNVEV (reference sequence). The DNA of the CDR3 is TGTGCCAGCAGCCGGGGGGGACAGGGGTACTATGGCTACACCTTC. Its translation is CASSRGGQGYYGYTF.

This clonotype was observed at least ten times. The CDR3 sequence is CSASSSGSGSYEQYF. In DNA form, the CDR3 reads TGCAGTGCTAGCTCGAGCGGGAGCGGGTCCTACGAGCAGTACTTC. The V and J genes are TRBV20-1 and TRBJ2-7; TRBD2 matches 8 bases. Trimming cost V 3 bases and J 1 base; bases outside gene matches: 8. Germline lookup yields CDR1 DFQATT and CDR2 SNEGSKA (reference sequence). This CDR3 is 15 amino acids long.

This clonotype was counted at least ten times. The CDR3 sequence: CASSSDIGELFF. CDR3 nucleotides: TGTGCCAGCAGTTCGGACATCGGGGAGCTGTTTTTT. The rearrangement links TRBV25-1 to TRBJ2-2, with D perhaps matching TRBD1 (5 bases). From germline, CDR1 is MGHDK and CDR2 SYGVNS. V dropped 5 bases and J dropped 7 bases, with 8 bases sitting between them. The CDR3 length is 12 residues.

This clonotype has just a few counts. This chain uses TRBV28 with TRBJ1-1; 9 nucleotides line up with TRBD1. This CDR3 has 18 residues. V lost 6 bases, J lost 4 bases, and 18 bases stayed unmatched. Germline CDR1 reads MDHEN; CDR2 reads SYDVKM. The CDR3 protein is CASRLGQGGVWALTEAFF. The CDR3 DNA reads TGTGCCAGCAGACTGGGACAGGGAGGGGTCTGGGCTCTCACTGAAGCTTTCTTT. The whole variable domain, remainder taken from reference TRBV28 and TRBJ1-1, is DVKVTQSSRYLVKRTGEKVFLECVQDMDHENMFWYRQDPGLGLRLIYFSYDVKMKEKGDIPEGYSVSREKKERFSLILESASTNQTSMYLCASRLGQGGVWALTEAFFGQGTRLTVV.

This clonotype was counted at least ten times. The chain uses TRBV6-2 or TRBV6-3 and TRBJ1-1; D is unresolved. The length of the CDR3 is 13 residues. V was trimmed by 2 bases and J by 1 base, leaving 5 bases between them. Germline-derived CDR1 and CDR2 are MNHEY and SVGEGT. The CDR3 DNA is TGTGCCAGCAGTTACCCTGGGAACACTGAAGCTTTCTTT. Protein product: CASSYPGNTEAFF.

The sample holds many counts of this clonotype. The chain joins TRBV7-9 to TRBJ1-5, with D possibly matching TRBD1 (5 bases). The CDR3 sequence is 13 residues long. Between the trimmed V and J ends, which lost 5 bases and 4 bases, there was a span of 9 bases. CDR1 is SEHNR and CDR2 is FQNEAQ in the germline V gene (reference sequence). The CDR3 region has the DNA TGTGCCAGCAGCCCACAGGAGAATCAGCCCCAGCATTTT. Translating it yields CASSPQENQPQHF.

In this sample, this clonotype is medium-sized (0.01 to 0.1%). The chain has TRBV6-6 and TRBJ2-7; possible D gene TRBD2, 6 bases. V gave up 8 bases and J gave up 10 bases, with 21 bases separating them. CDR3 length: 13 residues. From germline, CDR1 is MNHNY and CDR2 SVGAGI (reference sequence). DNA for the CDR3: TGTGCCAGCGGTGATGCCGGGGGAGAGGAACAGTACTTC. Translated: CASGDAGGEEQYF.

Many counts were recorded for this clonotype. The rearrangement uses TRBV28 and TRBJ2-2; D not resolved. This CDR3 comprises 13 residues. Germline assignment: CDR1 MDHEN and CDR2 SYDVKM. V was cut by 4 bases and J by 8 bases, with 11 bases left in between. The CDR3 nucleotides are TGTGCCAGCAGTTCCCTCCGAGCTGGGGAGCTGTTTTTT. It specifies CASSSLRAGELFF.

This clonotype was seen ten or more times. In nucleotides, the CDR3 is TGTGCCAGCAGCTTACAAGCAGCAGGGGTCGCTTCACCCCTCCACTTT. Translating gives CASSLQAAGVASPLHF. The chain has TRBV7-8 and TRBJ1-6, with D possibly matching TRBD1 (6 bases). The CDR3 runs to 16 residues. Germline V CDR1 and CDR2: SGHVS, FQNEAQ. V dropped 2 bases and J dropped 9 bases, with 17 bases sitting between them.

The chain couples TRBV28 to TRBJ1-3; D unresolved. V lost 5 bases to trimming and J lost 7 bases, with 18 bases between them. The CDR3 has 15 residues. CDR1 and CDR2 (germline): MDHEN, SYDVKM. As DNA, the CDR3 is TGTGCCAGCAGTCCCCCACCGGAACTCCTTAACACCATATATTTT. Translated, it gives CASSPPPELLNTIYF.

This clonotype occurred many times. The chain joins TRBV27 to TRBJ1-3, with 11 positions matching TRBD1. Germline loops: CDR1 MNHEY, CDR2 SMNVEV (reference sequence). V lost 5 bases and J lost 2; bases outside the gene matches: 2. The CDR3 covers 15 residues. The CDR3 loop is CASSTGQGAGNTIYF. The CDR3 region has the DNA TGTGCCAGCAGTACGGGACAGGGGGCTGGAAACACCATATATTTT.

The rearrangement joins TRBV10-3 to TRBJ2-1; D is ambiguous. The CDR3 covers 13 residues. Germline CDR1 ENHRY, CDR2 SYGVKD. The V end lost 6 bases, the J end lost 5 bases, and 11 bases lay between the germline ends. The CDR3 coding sequence is TGTGCCATCAGGGTCCCCGTTAACAATGAGCAGTTCTTC. It encodes CAIRVPVNNEQFF.

This clonotype came up many times. The junction departs from the called germline gene at one end, perhaps through a read error. This sequence joins TRBV6-6 and TRBJ1-6; 10 bases align to TRBD1. The CDR3 contains 15 residues. Germline loops: CDR1 MNHNY, CDR2 SVGAGI (reference sequence). CDR3 sequence (DNA): TGTGCCAGCGGGGGGACAGGGGAATGTAATTCGCCCCTCTACTTT. It specifies CASGGTGECNSPLYF.

This clonotype was counted at least ten times. The V call is TRBV1, the J call TRBJ2-7; the D call of TRBD2 is as the table states it, not checked on the DNA. TRBV1 constitutes a pseudogene. The CDR3 has 15 amino acids. The CDR3, as DNA: TGCACCAGCAGCCCTAGCGCGTCCCGCTCCTACGAGCAGTACTTC. Protein: CTSSPSASRSYEQYF.

This clonotype has just a few counts. Here the CDR3 DNA reads TGCGCCACCTCCGACGGGTCCCTGGTCTCTGGGGCCAACGTCCTGACTTTC. Its protein is CATSDGSLVSGANVLTF. The chain uses TRBV10-2 and TRBJ2-6; D unresolved. The CDR3 is 17 residues long. Germline lookup yields CDR1 WSHSY and CDR2 SAAADI. Trimming took off 10 bases at V and 0 bases at J, with 19 bases between the two ends.